This is a list of T cell receptor beta chains from one sample in a study of shared clonotypes between healthy human individuals. This table comes from immunoSEQ multiplex PCR, and its TCRdb copy is limited to in-frame clones, with some not included. The data contain roughly 2 million clones, approximately 95% of them singletons. The sequenced material came from naive CD4+ T cells sorted from blood. Receptor source: a man younger than 35 in good health. Both conserved end residues are part of each CDR3. The D gene is left open where the match is weak. Size is stated for part of the rows, as once, few or many counts, or as a class when the clone is expanded.

abundance,j_gene,v_gene,d_gene,CDR3nt,CDR3aa
NA,TRBJ1-2,TRBV18,NA,TGTGCCAGCTCACCAATACCAGAATCGGGCTATGGCTACACCTTC,CASSPIPESGYGYTF
NA,TRBJ2-1,TRBV29-1,NA,TGCAGCGTTGGGACACCCGCTCGTGAGCAGTTCTTC,CSVGTPAREQFF
NA,TRBJ2-7,TRBV12-5,NA,TGTGCTAGTGGTTTGGTAGGGCAGGGGCCCACCTACGAGCAGTACTTC,CASGLVGQGPTYEQYF
NA,TRBJ2-5,TRBV7-6,TRBD2,TGTGCCAGCAGCTTATACAGCGGGATAGAGACCCAGTACTTC,CASSLYSGIETQYF
NA,TRBJ2-3,TRBV28,TRBD1,TGTGCCCTTAGTAAGACAGGGTATGCAGATACGCAGTATTTT,CALSKTGYADTQYF
few,TRBJ1-5,TRBV19,NA,TGTGCCAGTAGACCAGACGGGAACGGGCCCCAGCATTTT,CASRPDGNGPQHF
NA,TRBJ2-7,TRBV5-1,NA,TGCGCCAGCAGCCCCACCGGGACGGGAGCCTACGAGCAGTACTTC,CASSPTGTGAYEQYF
NA,TRBJ2-7,TRBV28,TRBD2,TGTGCCAGCATCGGGGGGACCCCGAGCTCCTACGAGCAGTACTTC,CASIGGTPSSYEQYF
NA,TRBJ1-5,TRBV29-1,TRBD1,TGCAGCGTTGAAGACAGGGGGGGTTGGCAGCCCCAGCATTTT,CSVEDRGGWQPQHF
NA,TRBJ1-1,TRBV6-5,TRBD1,TGTGCCAGCACCCAAAGACAGGGACTGAACACTGAAGCTTTCTTT,CASTQRQGLNTEAFF
NA,TRBJ2-2,TRBV10-3,NA,TGTGCCATCAGTGAGTCCAGGGGGGACACCGGGGAGCTGTTTTTT,CAISESRGDTGELFF
NA,TRBJ2-1,TRBV2,TRBD1,TGTGCCAGCAGACGGACAGGGAACTACAATGAGCAGTTCTTC,CASRRTGNYNEQFF
few,TRBJ1-3,TRBV6-1,NA,TGTGCCACCCGGGACACCCTCTCTGGAAACACCATATATTTT,CATRDTLSGNTIYF
once,TRBJ2-1,TRBV7-3,NA,TGTGCCAGCAGCACGGGGATCGGTGAGCAGTTCTTC,CASSTGIGEQFF
NA,TRBJ1-1,TRBV20-1,NA,TGCAGTGCTCGATCGATGACTGAAGCTTTCTTT,CSARSMTEAFF
NA,TRBJ2-1,TRBV19,TRBD2,TGTGCCAGTAGTATAGCCTACGCGGGAGGGCCCATCGAGCAGTTCTTC,CASSIAYAGGPIEQFF
NA,TRBJ2-3,TRBV30,NA,TGTGCCTGGAGTGTAGGTCGCGGGACCCCCACAGATACGCAGTATTTT,CAWSVGRGTPTDTQYF
NA,TRBJ2-1,TRBV5-1,NA,TGCGCCAGCAGCTACATCACACAGGGTAGCTCCTACAATGAGCAGTTCTTC,CASSYITQGSSYNEQFF
NA,TRBJ2-1,TRBV29-1,NA,TGCAGCGTTGAAGATCGGGGGGCTGTACAGTTCTTC,CSVEDRGAVQFF
NA,TRBJ2-5,TRBV27,TRBD2,TGTGCCAGCAGTCCCCCGGTAGCGGGGGGGCCGGCTTTGGAGACCCAGTACTTC,CASSPPVAGGPALETQYF
NA,TRBJ2-7,TRBV30,TRBD1,TGTGCCTGGAGAGCGCCGGGACAGGGGACCTACGAGCAGTACTTC,CAWRAPGQGTYEQYF
NA,TRBJ1-1,TRBV5-1,NA,TGCGCCAGCAGCTTGGAAAGCTACACTGAAGCTTTCTTT,CASSLESYTEAFF
NA,TRBJ2-1,TRBV28,NA,TGTGCCAGCAGCCCCGGGCCAGTATCCTACAATGAGCAGTTCTTC,CASSPGPVSYNEQFF
NA,TRBJ1-2,TRBV11-2,NA,TGTGCCAGCAGCTTAGGGAGGGAGTGGGGTCGTTATGGCTACACCTTC,CASSLGREWGRYGYTF
NA,TRBJ2-5,TRBV7-2,TRBD1,TGTGCCAGCAGCTTGGGACAGGGAGGGCGAGAGACCCAGTACTTC,CASSLGQGGRETQYF
NA,TRBJ2-3,TRBV7-9,NA,TGTGCCAGCAGCTTAGATGGGATTAGCACAGATACGCAGTATTTT,CASSLDGISTDTQYF
NA,TRBJ1-4,TRBV7-2,TRBD1,TGTGCCAGCAGCTTAGGGGACAGGACATTTGGTGAAAAACTGTTTTTT,CASSLGDRTFGEKLFF
NA,TRBJ1-5,TRBV7-9,NA,TGTGCCAGCAGCTTGGGCCTTAGCCAGCCCCAGCATTTT,CASSLGLSQPQHF
NA,TRBJ2-7,TRBV28,NA,TGTGCCAGCAGTTCGTGGGGCGGAACCTACGAGCAGTACTTC,CASSSWGGTYEQYF
NA,TRBJ1-2,TRBV29-1,TRBD1,TGCGCCGGGACAGGGGAATCTAACGGCTATGGCTACACCTTC,CAGTGESNGYGYTF
NA,TRBJ2-4,TRBV5-1,NA,TGCGCCAGCAGCTTGGGGGACGGGGGTTTAGCCAAAAACATTCAGTACTTC,CASSLGDGGLAKNIQYF
NA,TRBJ1-2,TRBV6-5,NA,TGTGCCAGCAGGGGGGACGGGAACTATGGCTACACCTTC,CASRGDGNYGYTF
NA,TRBJ2-3,TRBV9,NA,TGTGCCAGCACCCTGGGGAGCACAGATACGCAGTATTTT,CASTLGSTDTQYF
NA,TRBJ1-3,TRBV27,NA,TGTGCCAGCAGTTTAGAAGGGGGAACTGGAAACACCATATATTTT,CASSLEGGTGNTIYF
NA,TRBJ2-7,TRBV6-5,NA,TGTGCCAGCTCGAGAACCCCATACGCCTACGAGCAGTACTTC,CASSRTPYAYEQYF
NA,TRBJ2-7,TRBV2,NA,TGTGCCAGCATAAAGTCCTACGAGCAGTACTTC,CASIKSYEQYF
NA,TRBJ2-3,TRBV5-4,TRBD2,TGTGCCAGCAGCTTGAAGCTAGCGGGAGGGCCGGATACGCAGTATTTT,CASSLKLAGGPDTQYF
once,TRBJ2-5,TRBV9,TRBD2,TGTGCCAGCAGCGTAGTAGCGGGGGGGAGTGAGACCCAGTACTTC,CASSVVAGGSETQYF
NA,TRBJ2-1,TRBV11-3,TRBD2,TGTGCCAGCAGCTTAGATGGTGCGGGGGGGCCCTACAATGAGCAGTTCTTC,CASSLDGAGGPYNEQFF
NA,TRBJ1-3,TRBV5-1,NA,TGCGCCAGCAGCCCCGAGGACGGTGGAAACACCATATATTTT,CASSPEDGGNTIYF
NA,TRBJ2-2,TRBV19,TRBD2,TGTGCCAGTAGTATTTCTAGCGGGACCTACACCGGGGAGCTGTTTTTT,CASSISSGTYTGELFF
NA,TRBJ1-4,TRBV13,TRBD1,TGTGCCAGCAGCTGGAGGACAGGGCTGGGTACTAATGAAAAACTGTTTTTT,CASSWRTGLGTNEKLFF
NA,TRBJ1-3,TRBV6-1,NA,TGTGCCAGCAGTGGTAACTCTGGAAACACCATATATTTT,CASSGNSGNTIYF
NA,TRBJ2-1,TRBV6-1,TRBD2,TGTGCCACCCTAGCGGGAGTTTCCTACAATGAGCAGTTCTTC,CATLAGVSYNEQFF
many,TRBJ1-2,TRBV5-6,TRBD1,TGTGCCAGCAGCTTGGAAAGGCGGGACAGGAGGCAAAACTATGGCTACACCTTC,CASSLERRDRRQNYGYTF
NA,TRBJ2-7,TRBV18,TRBD1,TGTGCCAGCTCACCTTTTCCGACAGGGACAGCCTACGAGCAGTACTTC,CASSPFPTGTAYEQYF
NA,TRBJ2-7,TRBV5-1,TRBD1,TGCGCCAGCAGCTTGGAGACAGGGGGATCCTACGAGCAGTACTTC,CASSLETGGSYEQYF
NA,TRBJ1-5,TRBV5-1,TRBD1,TGCGCCAGCAGCTCCGTCCCGGGACAGGGTCCTCAGCCCCAGCATTTT,CASSSVPGQGPQPQHF
NA,TRBJ1-6,TRBV30,NA,TGTGCCTGGAGTCACAGAGGGGCCGAAAATTCACCCCTCCACTTT,CAWSHRGAENSPLHF
NA,TRBJ2-7,TRBV6-5,TRBD2,TGTGCCAGCAGTTTCAGCGGGAGGGTGTCCTACGAGCAGTACTTC,CASSFSGRVSYEQYF
NA,TRBJ2-1,TRBV11-2,NA,TGTGCCAGCAGAGAGAAGGGCTCCTACAATGAGCAGTTCTTC,CASREKGSYNEQFF